The 16 T cell receptor beta chains listed next were all sequenced from one sample in a study of shared clonotypes between healthy human individuals. Sequencing was performed with immunoSEQ multiplex PCR; in TCRdb, only in-frame clones are kept and a portion is missing. This table holds some 1.5 million clones, roughly 96% found once. Input material: naive CD4+ T cells sorted from blood. Subset reported: CD45RA+ positively selected. All receptors derive from a man aged 30 to 39 in good health.

This chain joins TRBV7-6 and TRBJ1-1; a weak D match, TRBD1 (5 bases). The germline V gene encodes CDR1 SGHVS and CDR2 FNYEAQ. Trimming shortened V by 1 base and J by 4 bases, and 10 bases separated the two germline ends. The CDR3 covers 14 residues. CDR3 in DNA: TGTGCCAGCAGCTTAGATGTTGGGGGCACTGAAGCTTTCTTT. Translation gives CASSLDVGGTEAFF.

This sequence joins TRBV9 and TRBJ2-3; D tentatively reads TRBD1 or TRBD2 (5 bases each). Germline CDR1 SGDLS, CDR2 YYNGEE. The CDR3 length is 17 residues. With 0 bases removed from V and 5 bases from J, the gap between germline ends came to 19 bases. CDR3 region: CASSVAWVGAAEDTQYF. The CDR3 DNA reads TGTGCCAGCAGCGTAGCTTGGGTCGGGGCAGCAGAAGATACGCAGTATTTT.

The V gene is TRBV11-2, the J gene TRBJ2-7; TRBD2 matches 13 bases. This CDR3 spans 17 amino acids. Germline V CDR1 and CDR2: SGHAT, FQNNGV. The V and J ends lost 5 bases and 7 bases, in that order; junction bases with no gene match: 14. The CDR3 sequence: CASSPPPGLAGVGEQYF. CDR3 DNA: TGTGCCAGCAGCCCGCCTCCCGGACTAGCGGGAGTCGGGGAGCAGTACTTC.

The genes are TRBV7-9 and TRBJ2-1; a weak D match, TRBD2 (6 bases). V lost 1 base, J lost 2 bases, and 12 bases lay in between. The CDR3 has 16 residues. From germline, CDR1 is SEHNR and CDR2 FQNEAQ (reference sequence). The CDR3 DNA sequence: TGTGCCAGCAGCTTAGTCGGGGGAGTAACCTACAATGAGCAGTTCTTC. Translating gives CASSLVGGVTYNEQFF.

The rearrangement links TRBV19 to TRBJ1-1; 7 nucleotides line up with TRBD1. V gave up 1 base and J gave up 4 bases; unmatched junction bases: 3. Germline V lookup: CDR1 LNHDA, CDR2 SQIVND (reference sequence). The CDR3 is 14 residues long. Written as DNA, the CDR3 is TGTGCCAGTAGTATAGTATGGACAGGCACTGAAGCTTTCTTT. Amino acid sequence: CASSIVWTGTEAFF.

The CDR3 loop reads CASSARGLNYGYTF. CDR3 nucleotides: TGTGCCAGCAGTGCCAGGGGGCTTAACTATGGCTACACCTTC. The chain couples TRBV28 to TRBJ1-2, with 8 bases identical to TRBD1. The CDR3 contains 14 residues. V was pared by 5 bases and J by 1 base, with 3 bases of the junction left unmatched. Germline V gives CDR1 MDHEN, CDR2 SYDVKM.

In this sample, this clone turned up a few times. V usage is TRBV30 and J usage is TRBJ1-5, with no clear D. V was trimmed by 0 bases and J by 7 bases, leaving 10 bases between them. The germline CDR1 and CDR2 sequences are GTSNPN and SVGIG (reference sequence). This CDR3 has 13 amino acids. Here the CDR3 reads CAWSVGRAQPQHF. DNA of the CDR3: TGTGCCTGGAGTGTAGGAAGGGCCCAGCCCCAGCATTTT.

The gene calls are TRBV18 and TRBJ1-3, with 7 bases fitting TRBD1. Per the germline V gene, CDR1 is KGHSH and CDR2 is LQKENI. The V gene end was trimmed by 3 bases and the J gene end by 3 bases; junction bases not matched to a gene: 5. The CDR3 totals 15 residues. Here the CDR3 DNA reads TGTGCCAGCTCACCTACATACAGGGGTGGAAACACCATATATTTT. Translating gives CASSPTYRGGNTIYF. Looking up the rest from reference TRBV18 and TRBJ1-3 gives the full variable domain: NAGVMQNPRHLVRRRGQEARLRCSPMKGHSHVYWYRQLPEEGLKFMVYLQKENIIDESGMPKERFSAEFPKEGPSILRIQQVVRGDSAAYFCASSPTYRGGNTIYFGEGSWLTVV.

The CDR3 here is CASSNRKSTSGRGDEQFF. DNA for the CDR3: TGTGCCAGCAGCAACCGTAAATCGACTAGCGGGAGAGGGGATGAGCAGTTCTTC. This sequence joins TRBV11-2 and TRBJ2-1; TRBD2 agrees at 12 bases. V was pared by 5 bases and J by 8 bases, with 16 bases of the junction left unmatched. Germline CDR1 and CDR2: SGHAT and FQNNGV. The CDR3 loop spans 18 amino acids.

V gene TRBV5-4 combines with J gene TRBJ2-1; 8 nucleotides line up with TRBD2. V shed 1 base and J 0 bases; nucleotides not matched to a gene: 9. The CDR3 runs 18 residues. Germline-derived CDR1 and CDR2 are SGHNT and YYREEE (reference sequence). The CDR3 loop reads CASSLWVLAGSSYNEQFF. As DNA, the CDR3 is TGTGCCAGCAGCTTGTGGGTTCTAGCGGGCAGCTCCTACAATGAGCAGTTCTTC.

V is TRBV5-1 and J is TRBJ2-5, with D tentatively TRBD1 (6 bases). This CDR3 is built from 15 residues. V was clipped by 4 bases and J by 3 bases, with 16 bases between them. Germline CDR1 is SGHRS and CDR2 is YFSETQ. The CDR3 DNA sequence: TGCGCCAGCAGCATTGGACAGTCTCCCGAAGAGACCCAGTACTTC. Translating gives CASSIGQSPEETQYF.

In this sample, this clone turned up once. The chain recombines TRBV7-9 with TRBJ1-5; TRBD1 aligns across 8 bases. Germline CDR1 reads SEHNR; CDR2 reads FQNEAQ (reference sequence). The CDR3 is 14 amino acids. Trimming took 6 bases from V and 5 from J; bases not matched to a gene: 6. CDR3 coding DNA: TGTGCCAGCAGTTTGGACAGGGTGGATCAGCCCCAGCATTTT. Amino acid sequence: CASSLDRVDQPQHF.

This sequence joins TRBV2 and TRBJ2-7; perhaps D is TRBD1 or TRBD2 (5 bases each). V was pared by 6 bases and J by 2 bases, with 14 bases between. There are 14 residues in the CDR3. The germline V gene has CDR1 SNHLY and CDR2 FYNNEI. The CDR3, as DNA: TGTGCCAGCAGCGCCGGGACGGGGACCTACGAGCAGTACTTC. This encodes CASSAGTGTYEQYF.

This clone appeared once. The rearrangement joins TRBV20-1 to TRBJ2-3, with D tentatively TRBD2 (6 bases). V was clipped by 8 bases and J by 7 bases, with 13 bases between them. CDR1 and CDR2 from the germline V gene are DFQATT and SNEGSKA (reference sequence). This CDR3 is 11 amino acids long. The chain's CDR3 is CSFYGRNTQYF. CDR3 sequence (DNA): TGCAGTTTTTACGGGAGAAATACGCAGTATTTT.

The V gene is TRBV6-5, the J gene TRBJ2-7, with 10 bases lining up with TRBD2. This CDR3 comprises 13 residues. Germline V gene data show CDR1 as MNHEY and CDR2 as SVGAGI. V was pared by 4 bases and J by 4 bases, with 1 base of the junction left unmatched. CDR3 sequence (DNA): TGTGCCAGCAGTTGGACTAGCGGATACGAGCAGTACTTC. Residues: CASSWTSGYEQYF.

The V and J genes are TRBV5-6 and TRBJ1-4; D uncertain. The germline V gene has CDR1 SGHDT and CDR2 YYEEEE. V lost 6 bases and J lost 3, with 21 bases in between. This CDR3 is built from 17 residues. CDR3 sequence (DNA): TGTGCCAGCACCCCCCGCGCGGGGTCCCTACCTAATGAAAAACTGTTTTTT. Its translation: CASTPRAGSLPNEKLFF.